The entry below gives a single TCR beta chain sequence along with its context. This record comes from a study of OX40 agonist ivuxolimab in advanced cancers. V gave up 1 base and J gave up 7 bases, with 13 bases separating them. CDR3 size: 14 residues. In germline, CDR1 is SGHAT, CDR2 FQNNGV. Method: immunoSEQ multiplex PCR; TCRdb's copy keeps in-frame clones and lacks some. The sample records some 65,000 clones, roughly 87% being singletons. The chain is built from TRBV11-2 and TRBJ2-5, with a possible D match to TRBD2 (6 bases). The sequence was obtained from an adult with an advanced solid tumor such as melanoma, head and neck, liver or kidney cancer. Specimen: CD4+ or CD8+ T cells sorted from blood, collected in a trial of the OX40 agonist ivuxolimab. This CDR3 reads CASSLGAGQGTQYF. CDR3 nucleotide sequence: TGTGCCAGCAGCTTAGGAGCGGGTCAGGGGACCCAGTACTTC.